This T cell receptor beta chain was obtained from a study of control samples from healthy donors and cancer patients. Germline V gene sequence: CDR1 SGHTA, CDR2 FQGNSA. The CDR3 runs to 16 residues. The V end was cut by 1 base, the J end by 3 bases, with 15 bases between. Only one count was recorded for this clone. The data were produced by immunoSEQ multiplex PCR, yet TCRdb's version contains in-frame clones alone and is incomplete. Of just over 30,000 clones detected, approximately 94% appear once; the ten largest clones hold approximately 6.6%. The chain joins TRBV7-2 to TRBJ1-1; possible D gene TRBD1, 5 bases. Sample: blood. The receptor was isolated from a man in his 60s in good health. DNA for the CDR3: TGTGCCAGCAGCTTAGGATCCGGGTTAGGGGACACTGAAGCTTTCTTT. Translation gives CASSLGSGLGDTEAFF.